This T cell receptor beta chain was found in a study of blood T cell repertoires in COVID-19. Original handling: Estimation of nucleated cell counts relied on the amplification of reference gene primers. Data came from immunoSEQ multiplex PCR; TCRdb stores just in-frame clones and leaves some out. V and J calls and clone size are those listed in that table; D and trimming were worked out from the DNA. The sample records about 250,000 clones, around 82% being singletons. From germline, CDR1 is MDHEN and CDR2 SYDVKM. The CDR3 length is 14 residues. Losses at the gene ends were 6 bases for V and 9 bases for J; bases not matched to a gene: 7.

The rearrangement uses TRBV28 and TRBJ2-3; TRBD1 aligns across 12 bases. Sequenced sample: peripheral blood. The receptor was derived from a man between 40 and 49 years old with active or convalescent COVID-19. CDR3 in amino acids: CASRGTGGRGTQYF. CDR3 coding DNA: TGTGCCAGCAGAGGGACAGGGGGCAGGGGGACGCAGTATTTT. The full variable domain, rest sourced from reference TRBV28 and TRBJ2-3, is DVKVTQSSRYLVKRTGEKVFLECVQDMDHENMFWYRQDPGLGLRLIYFSYDVKMKEKGDIPEGYSVSREKKERFSLILESASTNQTSMYLCASRGTGGRGTQYFGPGTRLTVL.